Presented here are 16 T cell receptor beta chains from one specimen sequenced in a study of blood T cell repertoires in COVID-19. Profiling relied on immunoSEQ multiplex PCR, and the TCRdb table lists in-frame clones only, not all of them. The data show under 250,000 clones, around 80% seen once. Input material: peripheral blood. These receptors all come from a woman in her forties with acute or convalescent COVID-19.

V is TRBV4-3 and J is TRBJ2-5; TRBD1 agrees at 8 bases. V gave up 0 bases and J gave up 4 bases; unmatched junction bases: 7. This CDR3 region has 16 residues. Per the germline V gene, CDR1 is LGHNA and CDR2 is YSLEER. The CDR3 coding sequence is TGCGCCAGCAGCCAAGATGGACAGGGAATTGGAGAGACCCAGTACTTC. Its translation is CASSQDGQGIGETQYF.

This chain joins TRBV29-1 and TRBJ1-1; 8 bases agree with TRBD1. Germline V CDR1 and CDR2: SQVTM, ANQGSEA. Germline trimming cut 6 bases from V and 8 bases from J; bases unmatched to any gene: 2. This CDR3 spans 10 amino acids. The CDR3 reads CSVRTGEAFF. In nucleotides, the CDR3 is TGCAGCGTCCGGACAGGGGAAGCTTTCTTT.

This clone has just one count. The chain links TRBV20-1 to TRBJ2-2; D is uncertain. CDR3 size: 11 residues. CDR1 is DFQATT, CDR2 SNEGSKA, per germline (reference sequence). Trimming took off 8 bases at V and 6 bases at J, with 10 bases between the two ends. The CDR3 region has the DNA TGCAGTTGTGAGGTGGCCGGGGAGCTGTTTTTT. It specifies CSCEVAGELFF.

The chain links TRBV5-1 to TRBJ2-7, with unresolved D. Trimming shortened V by 2 bases and J by 5 bases, and 11 bases separated the two germline ends. This CDR3 region has 13 residues. CDR1 is SGHRS, CDR2 YFSETQ, per germline. In DNA form, the CDR3 reads TGCGCCAGCAGCTTATTGAGGCCTAACGAGCAGTACTTC. Residues: CASSLLRPNEQYF.

The V gene is TRBV13, the J gene TRBJ2-7; 13 bases are shared with TRBD2. The length of the CDR3 is 16 residues. Germline CDR1 reads PRHDT; CDR2 reads FYEKMQ (reference sequence). V lost 5 bases and J lost 4; bases outside the gene matches: 8. CDR3 residues: CASSNGLAGVRYEQYF. DNA for the CDR3: TGTGCCAGCAGCAACGGACTAGCGGGAGTCCGATACGAGCAGTACTTC.

This chain joins TRBV6-1 and TRBJ2-7; D remains ambiguous. The CDR3 loop spans 13 amino acids. V was shortened by 2 bases and J by 2 bases, with 7 bases between the two germline ends. Per germline, CDR1 MNHNS and CDR2 SASEGT. Written as DNA, the CDR3 is TGTGCCAGCAGTGAACCGGCGGCCTACGAGCAGTACTTC. Translation gives CASSEPAAYEQYF.

The V call is TRBV24-1, the J call TRBJ2-3; TRBD1 matches at 9 bases. After removal of 3 bases from V and 5 bases from J, the junction contained 5 bases not matched to a gene. Germline assignment: CDR1 KGHDR and CDR2 SFDVKD. The CDR3 length is 15 residues. The chain's CDR3 is CATSDPQGAEDTQYF. The DNA of the CDR3 is TGTGCCACCAGTGATCCACAGGGGGCAGAAGATACGCAGTATTTT.

The J gene is TRBJ2-7, the V gene TRBV30; D not resolved. Germline CDR1 reads GTSNPN; CDR2 reads SVGIG (reference sequence). Trimming took off 1 base at V and 2 bases at J, with 9 bases between the two ends. The CDR3 is 13 amino acids. The CDR3, as DNA: TGTGCCTGGAGTGCGTCTAGTCCCTACGAGCAGTACTTC. Translated, it gives CAWSASSPYEQYF.

CDR3 in amino acids: CASSYAGTGGWGYTF. In DNA, the CDR3 is TGTGCCAGCAGTTACGCCGGGACAGGGGGCTGGGGCTACACCTTC. The gene calls are TRBV6-5 and TRBJ1-2; 12 bases map to TRBD1. CDR3 size: 15 residues. The trim removed 2 bases at V and 8 bases at J, leaving 6 bases unmatched. CDR1 is MNHEY and CDR2 is SVGAGI in the germline V gene.

CDR3 nucleotides: TGTGCCAGCTCATCACGGGGGCGCCCCTACAATGAGCAGTTCTTC. Protein product: CASSSRGRPYNEQFF. V and J are TRBV18 and TRBJ2-1; D may be TRBD1 or TRBD2 (6 bases each). The CDR3 has 15 residues. The germline V gene encodes CDR1 KGHSH and CDR2 LQKENI. The ends were cut back, 5 bases at V and 2 bases at J, with 13 bases in the middle.

Comments on this clone: An end of the junction does not agree with germline; a read error may underlie this. The chain links TRBV6-5 to TRBJ2-7, with TRBD2 as a possible D gene (6 bases). The CDR3 covers 15 residues. CDR1 and CDR2 from the germline V gene are MNHEY and SVGAGI. The DNA for the CDR3 is TGTGTCAGCAGCCCCGCCCGGGGGTTCTCCTACGAGCAGTACTTC. Residues: CVSSPARGFSYEQYF.

This rearrangement joins TRBV28 to TRBJ2-7; 9 bases line up with TRBD1. Looked up from germline, CDR1 is MDHEN and CDR2 is SYDVKM. V dropped 6 bases and J dropped 4; count of bases not matched to a gene: 10. The CDR3 is 15 amino acids. CDR3 in amino acids: CASSKPGTGKYEQYF. In DNA, the CDR3 is TGTGCCAGCAGCAAGCCCGGGACAGGGAAATACGAGCAGTACTTC.

This clone has more than one count but fewer than ten. The CDR3 nucleotides read TGTGCCAGCTCGCCTGGTCCCGGGGGACTTAATGAAAAACTGTTTTTT. It encodes CASSPGPGGLNEKLFF. J is TRBJ1-4 and V is TRBV18, with a tentative D call TRBD1 (5 bases). In germline, CDR1 is KGHSH, CDR2 LQKENI. Trimming removed 6 bases at V and 4 bases at J, with 18 bases between. This CDR3 is 16 amino acids long.

This clone was recorded once. The CDR3 loop reads CASSPGSPYEQYF. CDR3 bases: TGTGCCAGCTCACCAGGCAGTCCCTACGAGCAGTACTTC. This sequence joins TRBV18 and TRBJ2-7; D is uncertain. Germline-derived CDR1 and CDR2 are KGHSH and LQKENI. The CDR3 consists of 13 residues. V was cut by 2 bases and J by 2 bases, with 7 bases left in between.

The chain couples TRBV9 to TRBJ2-7; 8 nucleotides agree with TRBD1. This CDR3 is 17 amino acids long. The germline V gene encodes CDR1 SGDLS and CDR2 YYNGEE. Trimming cost V 4 bases and J 3 bases; bases outside gene matches: 15. In DNA form, the CDR3 reads TGTGCCAGCAGCTCGAGAGGTGGGGGACAGGAGATCTACGAGCAGTACTTC. Its translation is CASSSRGGGQEIYEQYF.

The chain uses TRBV7-3 and TRBJ2-2; TRBD1 matches 9 bases. The germline CDR1 and CDR2 sequences are SGHTA and FQGTGA. CDR3 length: 15 residues. V dropped 6 bases and J dropped 6; count of bases not matched to a gene: 8. CDR3 protein: CASSEQGAVAGELFF. DNA for the CDR3: TGTGCCAGCAGTGAACAGGGGGCTGTAGCCGGGGAGCTGTTTTTT. Full variable domain (outside the CDR3, taken from reference TRBV7-3 and TRBJ2-2): GAGVSQTPSNKVTEKGKYVELRCDPISGHTALYWYRQSLGQGPEFLIYFQGTGAADDSGLPNDRFFAVRPEGSVSTLKIQRTERGDSAVYLCASSEQGAVAGELFFGEGSRLTVL.